The rows below give T cell receptor beta chains drawn from one sample of a study of Graves' ophthalmopathy and Graves' hyperthyroidism. Using its own MiXCR run on the multiplex PCR reads, TCRdb lists one record per CDR3 protein. The sample includes 650,000 to 800,000 distinct CDR3 sequences, 35% to 45% of them seen just once. The source material was peripheral blood. These receptors came from an adult man with Graves' ophthalmopathy. Each CDR3 is given with its conserved first and last residue. A D gene is named only where the DNA matches it firmly. Size is omitted from some rows. Given values are once, few, many or a class for expanded clones.

CSIDRGADGYTF TGCAGCATCGACAGGGGGGCAGATGGCTACACCTTC NA TRBJ1-2 12 TRBD1 TRBV29-1
CASSQPSGLGGYTF TGTGCCAGCAGCCAACCCTCGGGCCTTGGGGGCTACACCTTC many TRBJ1-2 14 NA TRBV4-2
CASSSIQGSPGNTIYF TGTGCCAGCAGCAGCATACAGGGATCCCCTGGAAACACCATATATTTT NA TRBJ1-3 16 NA TRBV7-9
CSARGTRRQETQYF TGCAGTGCTAGAGGGACTAGGCGGCAAGAGACCCAGTACTTC NA TRBJ2-5 14 TRBD2 TRBV20-1
CASRREAVTHF TGTGCCAGCAGGAGGGAGGCAGTAACCCACTTT many TRBJ1-6 11 NA TRBV2
CASSGSGTGYGYTF TGCGCCAGCAGCGGGTCCGGGACAGGGTATGGCTACACCTTC many TRBJ1-2 14 TRBD1 TRBV5-1
CASSLRLAGEEAQYF TGTGCCAGCAGCTTAAGGCTAGCGGGAGAGGAGGCCCAGTACTTC NA TRBJ2-5 15 TRBD2 TRBV2
CASSYSGQENYEQYF TGTGCCAGCAGTTACTCGGGGCAGGAAAACTACGAGCAGTACTTC NA TRBJ2-7 15 NA TRBV6-5
CSAWTGGAETQYF TGCAGCGCCTGGACAGGGGGCGCGGAGACCCAGTACTTC many TRBJ2-5 13 TRBD1 TRBV29-1
CATSRGYSGETQYF TGTGCCACCAGCAGAGGATATAGTGGGGAGACCCAGTACTTC NA TRBJ2-5 14 NA TRBV15
CASSSAGGVHGYTF TGTGCCAGCAGTTCCGCAGGGGGGGTACATGGCTACACCTTC few TRBJ1-2 14 TRBD1 TRBV2
CSVGRTSTGSPYEQYF TGCAGTGTCGGAAGGACGTCAACGGGGAGCCCCTACGAGCAGTACTTC NA TRBJ2-7 16 NA TRBV20-1
CSVGWRGLNTGELFF TGCAGCGTTGGTTGGAGGGGCCTAAACACCGGGGAGCTGTTTTTT NA TRBJ2-2 15 NA TRBV29-1
CASSEARTSYRETQYF TGTGCCAGCAGTGAAGCGCGGACTAGCTACCGGGAGACCCAGTACTTC NA TRBJ2-5 16 TRBD2 TRBV10-3
CAISESDRGLDGYTF TGTGCCATCAGTGAGTCGGACAGGGGGCTTGATGGCTACACCTTC many TRBJ1-2 15 TRBD1 TRBV10-3
CASSSGQGLGEKLFF TGTGCCAGCAGTTCAGGACAGGGGCTGGGAGAAAAACTGTTTTTT NA TRBJ1-4 15 TRBD1 TRBV2
CAISESTGDSPLHF TGTGCCATCAGTGAGTCGACAGGCGATTCACCCCTCCACTTT NA TRBJ1-6 14 NA TRBV10-3
CSADPGTMNTEAFF TGCAGCGCCGATCCCGGGACAATGAACACTGAAGCTTTCTTT NA TRBJ1-1 14 NA TRBV29-1
CSVATGAGRNEQYF TGCAGCGTTGCCACAGGGGCAGGGAGGAACGAGCAGTACTTC once TRBJ2-7 14 NA TRBV29-1
CASRYSTGGTGNTIYF TGTGCCAGCAGATATTCGACAGGGGGCACTGGAAACACCATATATTTT NA TRBJ1-3 16 TRBD1 TRBV7-8
CSVAERGGANVLTF TGCAGCGTTGCGGAGAGGGGGGGGGCAAACGTCCTGACTTTC NA TRBJ2-6 14 NA TRBV29-1
CASSQRGSYEQYF TGTGCCAGCAGCCAGAGGGGTTCCTACGAGCAGTACTTC few TRBJ2-7 13 NA TRBV5-8
CASSSLGQGRDQPQHF TGTGCCAGCAGCTCTCTGGGACAGGGTCGTGATCAGCCCCAGCATTTT few TRBJ1-5 16 TRBD1 TRBV12-3/TRBV12-4
CASSSGDEKLFF TGTGCCAGCAGCTCAGGGGACGAAAAACTGTTTTTT many TRBJ1-4 12 NA TRBV7-2
CSVERSGGPGIEAFF TGCAGCGTCGAGCGATCCGGGGGCCCAGGCATCGAAGCTTTCTTT NA TRBJ1-1 15 NA TRBV29-1
CAISEFTGYNQPQHF TGTGCCATCAGTGAGTTTACAGGGTACAATCAGCCCCAGCATTTT NA TRBJ1-5 15 NA TRBV10-3
CASSYTGTAGGYTF TGTGCCAGCAGTTATACCGGGACAGCCGGTGGCTACACCTTC NA TRBJ1-2 14 TRBD1 TRBV6-6
CSVDSSSGELETQYF TGCAGCGTTGATTCTAGCAGTGGGGAGCTGGAGACCCAGTACTTC once TRBJ2-5 15 NA TRBV29-1
CASSTGGLNQPQYF TGTGCCAGCAGTACAGGGGGCCTCAATCAGCCCCAGTACTTC NA TRBJ2-5 14 TRBD1 TRBV7-4
CATSFGQGGTEAFF TGTGCCACCAGTTTCGGGCAGGGAGGGACTGAAGCTTTCTTT NA TRBJ1-1 14 NA TRBV12-3/TRBV12-4
CASSYSGGLAYEQYF TGTGCCAGCAGCTATTCGGGGGGCCTCGCGTACGAGCAGTACTTC many TRBJ2-7 15 NA TRBV7-2
CASRRDRGGEKLFF TGTGCCAGTAGGCGGGACAGGGGAGGCGAAAAACTGTTTTTT NA TRBJ1-4 14 TRBD1 TRBV19
CSARDWGTGTTYEQYF TGCAGTGCTAGAGATTGGGGGACAGGGACGACCTACGAGCAGTACTTC few TRBJ2-7 16 TRBD1 TRBV20-1
CASNPGGQGGNQPQHF TGTGCCAGCAACCCAGGCGGACAGGGTGGGAATCAGCCCCAGCATTTT NA TRBJ1-5 16 TRBD1 TRBV10-3
CSVEDWQTTDTQYF TGCAGCGTTGAAGATTGGCAGACCACAGATACGCAGTATTTT few TRBJ2-3 14 NA TRBV29-1
CAINREDTGELFF TGTGCCATCAATAGAGAGGACACCGGGGAGCTGTTTTTT NA TRBJ2-2 13 NA TRBV10-3
CASRSLTELVYGYTF TGTGCCAGCCGCTCCTTGACGGAGTTGGTCTATGGCTACACCTTC many TRBJ1-2 15 NA TRBV10-3
CASSYSAGEGYTF TGTGCCAGCAGTTACTCGGCAGGGGAAGGCTACACCTTC NA TRBJ1-2 13 NA TRBV6-5
CAISGDRGHLYGYTF TGTGCCATCAGTGGGGACAGGGGGCATCTCTATGGCTACACCTTC NA TRBJ1-2 15 TRBD1 TRBV10-3
CASSYSDIGSYEQYF TGTGCCAGCAGTTACTCGGACATAGGATCCTACGAGCAGTACTTC NA TRBJ2-7 15 NA TRBV27
CARGPAGTKTQYF TGTGCCCGCGGCCCAGCGGGGACCAAGACCCAGTACTTC NA TRBJ2-5 13 TRBD2 TRBV2
CASSFKGGGGRELFF TGTGCCAGCAGCTTCAAGGGGGGGGGCGGCCGGGAGCTGTTTTTT NA TRBJ2-2 15 NA TRBV7-2
CAISVDGDSPLHF TGTGCCATCAGTGTGGACGGCGATTCACCCCTCCACTTT many TRBJ1-6 13 NA TRBV10-3
CASSLVPYAGGGQETQYF TGTGCCAGCAGCTTAGTCCCCTACGCGGGGGGGGGACAAGAGACCCAGTACTTC once TRBJ2-5 18 TRBD2 TRBV7-8
CASSLAREAETQYF TGTGCCAGCAGCTTAGCGAGGGAGGCGGAGACCCAGTACTTC many TRBJ2-5 14 NA TRBV7-2
CASSARVGGYTF TGTGCCAGCAGTGCGCGGGTTGGTGGCTACACCTTC many TRBJ1-2 12 NA TRBV12-3/TRBV12-4
CASSHGDPSYEQYF TGTGCCAGCAGCCATGGGGACCCCTCCTACGAGCAGTACTTC NA TRBJ2-7 14 NA TRBV3-1
CASLSGPNEKLFF TGTGCCAGTCTCTCCGGGCCAAATGAAAAACTGTTTTTT NA TRBJ1-4 13 NA TRBV10-3
CSVEDPAGERGNTF TGCAGCGTTGAAGATCCCGCGGGGGAGCGGGGTAACACCTTC NA TRBJ1-2 14 NA TRBV29-1
CASSGKTQETQYF TGTGCCAGCTCGGGGAAGACCCAAGAGACCCAGTACTTC once TRBJ2-5 13 NA TRBV2
CASSFDRVRTEAFF TGTGCCAGCAGCTTCGACAGGGTTCGCACTGAAGCTTTCTTT many TRBJ1-1 14 TRBD1 TRBV7-9
CASSPVRSDTQYF TGTGCCAGCAGCCCGGTTCGTTCAGATACGCAGTATTTT NA TRBJ2-3 13 NA TRBV6-6
CASSRQILSHNSPLHF TGTGCCAGCAGTAGACAGATTCTTAGTCATAATTCACCCCTCCACTTT many TRBJ1-6 16 NA TRBV6-5
CATSRGGGTGELFF TGTGCCACCAGCAGAGGGGGGGGCACCGGGGAGCTGTTTTTT NA TRBJ2-2 14 TRBD2 TRBV15
CSTRTGAYGYTF TGCAGCACCCGGACAGGGGCCTATGGCTACACCTTC NA TRBJ1-2 12 TRBD1 TRBV29-1
CATSEPVTKDYEQYF TGTGCCACCAGTGAACCCGTGACGAAGGACTACGAGCAGTACTTC many TRBJ2-7 15 NA TRBV24-1
CASSGGLAYGYTF TGCGCCAGCAGTGGGGGACTGGCTTATGGCTACACCTTC NA TRBJ1-2 13 NA TRBV10-2
CASRMQRDSPADTF TGTGCCAGCAGGATGCAAAGGGACAGCCCGGCAGACACCTTC NA TRBJ1-2 14 TRBD1 TRBV7-9
CASSKDRAGANVLTF TGTGCCAGCAGTAAAGACAGGGCTGGGGCCAACGTCCTGACTTTC once TRBJ2-6 15 TRBD1 TRBV10-3
CASSSREHRGGTEAFF TGTGCCAGCAGTTCTCGAGAACACCGTGGCGGCACTGAAGCTTTCTTT few TRBJ1-1 16 NA TRBV2